This is a list of T cell receptor beta chains from one sample in a study of blood T cell repertoires in COVID-19. Libraries were prepared by immunoSEQ multiplex PCR; TCRdb keeps only in-frame clonotypes and omits some of them. The sample has 85,000 to 90,000 clones, about 83% seen once. Sequencing was performed on peripheral blood. The receptors stem from a human donor in a cohort sampled during active COVID-19. Both conserved end residues are part of each CDR3. A D gene is named only where the DNA matches it firmly. Not every row has a clone size; where given, it reads once, few, many or a size class.

>TRBD1|15|TRBJ1-6|.|TRBV4-3
TGCGCCAGCAGCTTCACCGACAGGGGTAATTCACCCCTCCACTTT
CASSFTDRGNSPLHF
>.|15|TRBJ2-7|.|TRBV7-2
TGTGCCAGCAGCCCGTCGGCAGGTCTCATCCACGAGCAGTACTTC
CASSPSAGLIHEQYF
>.|15|TRBJ2-1|.|TRBV28
TGTGCCAGCAGTTTAGTAGGGAGAAACTACAATGAGCAGTTCTTC
CASSLVGRNYNEQFF
>TRBD1|16|TRBJ1-5|.|TRBV27
TGTGCCAGCAGTTTAGGTAGACAGGGGGCAGAGCAGCCCCAGCATTTT
CASSLGRQGAEQPQHF
>.|15|TRBJ1-4|.|TRBV2
TGTGCCAGCAGGCCCACGCCGGCAACTAATGAAAAACTGTTTTTT
CASRPTPATNEKLFF
>TRBD2|18|TRBJ2-1|.|TRBV13
TGTGCCAGCAGCTTCCGGCTAGCGGGGGGGCATCGTTCCAATGAGCAGTTCTTC
CASSFRLAGGHRSNEQFF
>TRBD2|12|TRBJ2-7|few|TRBV7-9
TGTGCCAGCAGCCCAGCGGGGGGGATGCGGTACTTC
CASSPAGGMRYF
>.|15|TRBJ2-3|.|TRBV28
TGTGCCAGCAGCCCTACCTCTCTGGGCACAGATACGCAGTATTTT
CASSPTSLGTDTQYF
>.|17|TRBJ2-3|.|TRBV3-1/TRBV3-2
TGTGCCAGCAGCCAGGAAATAGCAGTATCGTTCACAGATACGCAGTATTTT
CASSQEIAVSFTDTQYF
>TRBD1|15|TRBJ1-4|.|TRBV7-9
TGTGCCAGCAGCCCCCGGGACAGAACTAATGAAAAACTGTTTTTT
CASSPRDRTNEKLFF
>TRBD1|16|TRBJ2-1|.|TRBV10-2
TGCGCCAGCAGTGAGCCACAGGGGGCTGTAAACAATGAGCAGTTCTTC
CASSEPQGAVNNEQFF
>TRBD1|15|TRBJ1-2|.|TRBV10-3
TGTGCCATCAGTGAGTTTGGGGACAGGGTTTATGGCTACACCTTC
CAISEFGDRVYGYTF
>TRBD1|15|TRBJ2-7|.|TRBV2
TGTGCCAGCAGTACACTTACAGGGGGAACCTACGAGCAGTACTTC
CASSTLTGGTYEQYF
>.|15|TRBJ1-2|.|TRBV5-1
TGCGCCAGCAGCTTGGTAGGGGGTGGAGGCTATGGCTACACCTTC
CASSLVGGGGYGYTF
>TRBD1|17|TRBJ2-6|.|TRBV5-1
TGCGCCAGCACCCGGACAGGGCTTACCTCTGGGGCCAACGTCCTGACTTTC
CASTRTGLTSGANVLTF
>TRBD1|15|TRBJ2-5|.|TRBV7-8
TGTGCCAGCAGCCCAGTACAGGGGGTACAAGAGACCCAGTACTTC
CASSPVQGVQETQYF
>TRBD2|15|TRBJ2-1|.|TRBV7-2
TGTGCCAGCAGCATTCGGCGGGAGCGGATGGATGAGCAGTTCTTC
CASSIRRERMDEQFF
>TRBD1|15|TRBJ1-4|.|TRBV6-6
TGTGCCAGCAGTTACCCTGGACAGGGTAATGAAAAACTGTTTTTT
CASSYPGQGNEKLFF
>.|14|TRBJ2-7|once|TRBV7-5
TGTGCCAGAAGGACCCGACTGGAGACCTACGAGCAGTACTTC
CARRTRLETYEQYF
>.|19|TRBJ2-2|few|TRBV7-9
TGTGCCAGCAGCTATCCAAACTCGATACCTTTCCTGAACACCGGGGAGCTGTTTTTT
CASSYPNSIPFLNTGELFF
>.|12|TRBJ2-3|.|TRBV25-1
TGTGCCAGCAGTTTTACGGCAGATACGCAGTATTTT
CASSFTADTQYF